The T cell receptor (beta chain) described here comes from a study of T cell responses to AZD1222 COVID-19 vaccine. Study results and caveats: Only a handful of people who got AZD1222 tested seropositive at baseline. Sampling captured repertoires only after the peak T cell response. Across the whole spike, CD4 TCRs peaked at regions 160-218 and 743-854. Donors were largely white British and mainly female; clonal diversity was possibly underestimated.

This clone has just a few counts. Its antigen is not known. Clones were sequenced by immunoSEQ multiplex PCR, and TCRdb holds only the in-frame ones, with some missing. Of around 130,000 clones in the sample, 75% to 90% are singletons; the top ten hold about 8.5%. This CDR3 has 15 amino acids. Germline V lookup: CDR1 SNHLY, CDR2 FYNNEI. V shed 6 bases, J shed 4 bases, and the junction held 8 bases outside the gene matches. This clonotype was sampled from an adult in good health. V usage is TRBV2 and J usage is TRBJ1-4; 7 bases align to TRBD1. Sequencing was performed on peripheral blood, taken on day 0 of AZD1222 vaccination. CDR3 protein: CASRRAGGINEKLFF. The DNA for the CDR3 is TGTGCCAGCAGGAGGGCAGGGGGTATTAATGAAAAACTGTTTTTT.